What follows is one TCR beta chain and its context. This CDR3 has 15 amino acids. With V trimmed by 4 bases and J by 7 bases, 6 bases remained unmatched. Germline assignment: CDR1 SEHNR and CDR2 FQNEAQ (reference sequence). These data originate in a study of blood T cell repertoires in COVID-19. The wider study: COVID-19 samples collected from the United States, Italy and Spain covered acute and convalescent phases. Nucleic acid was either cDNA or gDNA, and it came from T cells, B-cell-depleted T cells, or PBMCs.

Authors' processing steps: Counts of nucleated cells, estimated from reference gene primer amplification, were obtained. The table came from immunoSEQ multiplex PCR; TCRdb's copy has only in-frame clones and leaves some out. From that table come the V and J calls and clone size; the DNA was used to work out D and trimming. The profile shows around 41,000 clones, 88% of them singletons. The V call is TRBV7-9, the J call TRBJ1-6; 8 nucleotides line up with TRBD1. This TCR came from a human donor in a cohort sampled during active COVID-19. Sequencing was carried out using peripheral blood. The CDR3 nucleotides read TGTGCCAGCAGCTCGACAGGGGTCCGAAATTCACCCCTCCACTTT. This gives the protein CASSSTGVRNSPLHF.